The clone carrying this T cell receptor (beta chain) was picked up a small number of times. These data come from a study of neurological immune-mediated disorders. This sample's time point: longitudinal time-point 3. TCRdb analysed the 5' RACE reads with MiXCR anew, one entry per CDR3 protein. In the table there are about 45,000 distinct CDR3 sequences, roughly 14% of which are singletons. The length of the CDR3 is 15 residues. V was trimmed by 3 bases and J by 10 bases, leaving 22 bases between them. Germline V gene lookup returns CDR1 KGHSH and CDR2 LQKENI. This receptor was obtained from a man aged 30 to 45 in good health. V is TRBV18 and J is TRBJ2-7; tentatively, D is TRBD1 or TRBD2 (5 bases each). What was sequenced was PBMCs. The CDR3, as DNA: TGTGCCAGCTCACCTAATAGGGACGTCCCAAATCCACAGTACTTC. Amino acid sequence: CASSPNRDVPNPQYF.